The clone carrying this T cell receptor (beta chain) has only a few counts. What it binds is not known. The data were produced by immunoSEQ multiplex PCR, yet TCRdb's version contains in-frame clones alone and is incomplete. Here the sample spans 60,000 to 80,000 clones, 70% to 90% being singletons. This entry is derived from a study of siplizumab effects on memory and regulatory T cells. General study results and limits: In unstimulated cells, naive T cells appeared more diverse than memory T cells and seemed major alloresponse contributors.

The receptor was derived from a human donor in good health. The source material was memory CD4+ T cells sorted from blood.

CDR3 protein: CASSISLRGNEQYF. For the CDR3, the DNA is TGTGCCAGTAGTATAAGTCTCAGGGGAAACGAGCAGTACTTC. The genes are TRBV19 and TRBJ2-7, with D possibly matching TRBD1 (6 bases). Germline V lookup: CDR1 LNHDA, CDR2 SQIVND (reference sequence). V was pared by 2 bases and J by 5 bases, with 13 bases between. The CDR3 runs to 14 residues.